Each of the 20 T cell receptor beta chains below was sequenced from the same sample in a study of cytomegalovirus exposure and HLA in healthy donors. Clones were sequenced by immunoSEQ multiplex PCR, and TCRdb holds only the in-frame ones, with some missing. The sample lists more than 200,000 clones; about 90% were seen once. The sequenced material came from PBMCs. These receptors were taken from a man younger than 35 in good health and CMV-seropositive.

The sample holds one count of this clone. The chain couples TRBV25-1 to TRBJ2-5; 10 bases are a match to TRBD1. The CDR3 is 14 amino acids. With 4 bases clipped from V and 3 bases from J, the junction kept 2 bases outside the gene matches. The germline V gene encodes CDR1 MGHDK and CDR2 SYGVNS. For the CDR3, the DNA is TGTGCCAGCAGTGGACAGGGGGCTAAAGAGACCCAGTACTTC. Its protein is CASSGQGAKETQYF.

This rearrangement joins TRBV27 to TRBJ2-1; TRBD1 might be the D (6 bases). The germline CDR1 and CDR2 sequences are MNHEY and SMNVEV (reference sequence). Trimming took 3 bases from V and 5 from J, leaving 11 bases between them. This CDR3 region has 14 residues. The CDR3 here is CASSFYRTDNEQFF. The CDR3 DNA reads TGTGCCAGCAGTTTCTACCGGACAGACAATGAGCAGTTCTTC.

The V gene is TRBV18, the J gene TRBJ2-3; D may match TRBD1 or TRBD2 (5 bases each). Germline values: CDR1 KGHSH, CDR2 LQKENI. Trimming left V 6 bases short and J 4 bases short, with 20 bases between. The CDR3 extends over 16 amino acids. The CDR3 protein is CASSKGDQRPPDTQYF. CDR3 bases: TGTGCCAGCTCGAAAGGGGACCAAAGACCCCCAGATACGCAGTATTTT.

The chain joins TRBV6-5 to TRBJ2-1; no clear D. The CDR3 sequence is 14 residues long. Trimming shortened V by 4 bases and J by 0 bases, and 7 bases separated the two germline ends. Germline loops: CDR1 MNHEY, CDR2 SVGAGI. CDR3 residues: CASSSRSSYNEQFF. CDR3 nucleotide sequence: TGTGCCAGCAGTTCGAGGAGCTCCTACAATGAGCAGTTCTTC.

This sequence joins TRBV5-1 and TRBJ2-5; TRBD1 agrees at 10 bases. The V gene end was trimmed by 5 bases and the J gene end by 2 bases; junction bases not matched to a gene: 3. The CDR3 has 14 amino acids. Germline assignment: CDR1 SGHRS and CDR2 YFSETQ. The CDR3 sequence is CASRDRGWQETQYF. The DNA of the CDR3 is TGCGCCAGCAGGGACAGGGGGTGGCAAGAGACCCAGTACTTC.

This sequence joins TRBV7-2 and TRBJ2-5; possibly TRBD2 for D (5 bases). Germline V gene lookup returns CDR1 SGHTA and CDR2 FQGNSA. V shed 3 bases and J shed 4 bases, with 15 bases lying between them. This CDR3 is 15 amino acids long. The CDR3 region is CASSFGNYEGETQYF. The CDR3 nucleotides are TGTGCCAGCAGCTTTGGTAATTACGAGGGAGAGACCCAGTACTTC. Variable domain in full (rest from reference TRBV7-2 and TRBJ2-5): GAGVSQSPSNKVTEKGKDVELRCDPISGHTALYWYRQSLGQGLEFLIYFQGNSAPDKSGLPSDRFSAERTGGSVSTLTIQRTQQEDSAVYLCASSFGNYEGETQYFGPGTRLLVL.

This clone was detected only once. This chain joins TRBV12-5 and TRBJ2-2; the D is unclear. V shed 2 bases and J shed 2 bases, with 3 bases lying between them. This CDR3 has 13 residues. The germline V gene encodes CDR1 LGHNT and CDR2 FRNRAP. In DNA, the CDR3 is TGTGCTAGTGGTTTGCCAAACACCGGGGAGCTGTTTTTT. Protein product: CASGLPNTGELFF. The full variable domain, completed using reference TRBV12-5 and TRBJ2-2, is DARVTQTPRHKVTEMGQEVTMRCQPILGHNTVFWYRQTMMQGLELLAYFRNRAPLDDSGMPKDRFSAEMPDATLATLKIQPSEPRDSAVYFCASGLPNTGELFFGEGSRLTVL.

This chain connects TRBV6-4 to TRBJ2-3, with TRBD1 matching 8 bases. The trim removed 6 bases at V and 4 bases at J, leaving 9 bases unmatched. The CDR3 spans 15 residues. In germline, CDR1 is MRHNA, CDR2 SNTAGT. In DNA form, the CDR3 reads TGTGCCAGCAGCCGGACAGGGAGTGAGGCAGATACGCAGTATTTT. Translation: CASSRTGSEADTQYF.

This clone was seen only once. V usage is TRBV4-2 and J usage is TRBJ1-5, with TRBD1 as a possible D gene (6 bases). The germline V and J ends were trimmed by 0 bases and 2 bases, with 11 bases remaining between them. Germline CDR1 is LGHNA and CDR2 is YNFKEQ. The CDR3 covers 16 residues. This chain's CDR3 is CASSQDRGTGNQPQHF. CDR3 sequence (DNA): TGTGCCAGCAGCCAAGACAGGGGAACGGGCAATCAGCCCCAGCATTTT.

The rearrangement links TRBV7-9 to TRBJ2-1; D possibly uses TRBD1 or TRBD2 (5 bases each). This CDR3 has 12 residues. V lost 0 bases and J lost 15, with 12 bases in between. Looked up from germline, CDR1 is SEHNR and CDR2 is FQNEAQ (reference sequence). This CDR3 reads CASSLAGERLFF. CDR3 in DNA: TGTGCCAGCAGCTTAGCGGGGGAAAGGTTGTTCTTC. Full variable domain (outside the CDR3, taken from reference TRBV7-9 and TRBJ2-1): DTGVSQNPRHKITKRGQNVTFRCDPISEHNRLYWYRQTLGQGPEFLTYFQNEAQLEKSRLLSDRFSAERPKGSFSTLEIQRTEQGDSAMYLCASSLAGERLFFGPGTRLTVL.

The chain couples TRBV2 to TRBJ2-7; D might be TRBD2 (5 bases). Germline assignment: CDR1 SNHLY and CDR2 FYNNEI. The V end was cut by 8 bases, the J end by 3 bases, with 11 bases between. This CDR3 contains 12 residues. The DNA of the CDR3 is TGTGCCAGCGGGTCGGGGTTCTACGAGCAGTACTTC. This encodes CASGSGFYEQYF.

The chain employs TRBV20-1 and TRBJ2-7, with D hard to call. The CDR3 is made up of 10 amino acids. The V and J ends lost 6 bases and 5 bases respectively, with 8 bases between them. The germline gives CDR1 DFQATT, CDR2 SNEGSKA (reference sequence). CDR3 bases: TGCAGTGCCCTCATTAACGAGCAGTACTTC. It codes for CSALINEQYF.

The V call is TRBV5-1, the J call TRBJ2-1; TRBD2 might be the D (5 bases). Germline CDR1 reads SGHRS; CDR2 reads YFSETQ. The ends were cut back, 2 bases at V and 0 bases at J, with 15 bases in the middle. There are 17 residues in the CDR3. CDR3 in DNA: TGCGCCAGCAGCTTAGGCAGGAGGTCAGGCTCCTACAATGAGCAGTTCTTC. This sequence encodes CASSLGRRSGSYNEQFF.

CDR3 nucleotides: TGTGCCAGCAGCGCAGCCCTGATCGGGACCCAGTACTTC. This encodes CASSAALIGTQYF. V gene TRBV7-8 combines with J gene TRBJ2-5; D remains unclear. V gave up 5 bases and J gave up 7 bases, with 14 bases separating them. The CDR3 is made up of 13 amino acids. Germline V gene lookup returns CDR1 SGHVS and CDR2 FQNEAQ.

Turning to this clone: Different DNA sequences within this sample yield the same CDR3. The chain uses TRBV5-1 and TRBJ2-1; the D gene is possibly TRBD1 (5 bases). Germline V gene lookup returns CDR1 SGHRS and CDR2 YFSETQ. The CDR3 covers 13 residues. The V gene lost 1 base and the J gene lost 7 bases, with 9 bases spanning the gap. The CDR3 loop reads CASSLTGDNEQFF. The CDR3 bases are TGCGCCAGCAGCTTGACAGGAGATAATGAGCAGTTCTTC.

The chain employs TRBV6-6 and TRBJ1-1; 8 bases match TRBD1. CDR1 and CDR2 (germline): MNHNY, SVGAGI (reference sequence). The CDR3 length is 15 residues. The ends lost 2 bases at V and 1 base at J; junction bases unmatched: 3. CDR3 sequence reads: CASSYLGTGNTEAFF. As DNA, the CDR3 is TGTGCCAGCAGTTACCTTGGGACAGGGAACACTGAAGCTTTCTTT.

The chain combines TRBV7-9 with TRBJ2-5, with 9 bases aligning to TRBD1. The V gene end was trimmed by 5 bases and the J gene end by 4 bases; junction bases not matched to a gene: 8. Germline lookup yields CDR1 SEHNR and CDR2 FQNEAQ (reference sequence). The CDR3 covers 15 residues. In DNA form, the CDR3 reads TGTGCCAGCAGCCCTAGGGGACAGGGACGAGAGACCCAGTACTTC. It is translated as CASSPRGQGRETQYF.

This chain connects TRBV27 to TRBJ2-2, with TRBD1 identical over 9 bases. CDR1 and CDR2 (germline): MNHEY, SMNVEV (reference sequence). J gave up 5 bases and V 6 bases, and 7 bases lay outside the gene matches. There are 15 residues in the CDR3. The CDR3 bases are TGTGCCAGCAGCCTCGGACAGGGGTGGACCGGGGAGCTGTTTTTT. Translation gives CASSLGQGWTGELFF.

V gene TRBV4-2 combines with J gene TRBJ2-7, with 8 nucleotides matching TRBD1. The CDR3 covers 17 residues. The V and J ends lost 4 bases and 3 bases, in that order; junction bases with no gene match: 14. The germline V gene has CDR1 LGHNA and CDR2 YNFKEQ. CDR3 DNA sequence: TGTGCCAGCAGCCCAGACGATTTAGGGACAGGCATCTACGAGCAGTACTTC. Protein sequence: CASSPDDLGTGIYEQYF.

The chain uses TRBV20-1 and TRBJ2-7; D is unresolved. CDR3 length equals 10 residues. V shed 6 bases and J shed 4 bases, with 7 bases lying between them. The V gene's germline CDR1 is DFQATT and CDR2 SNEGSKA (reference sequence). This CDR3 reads CSARFYEQYF. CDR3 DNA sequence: TGCAGTGCGAGATTTTACGAGCAGTACTTC.